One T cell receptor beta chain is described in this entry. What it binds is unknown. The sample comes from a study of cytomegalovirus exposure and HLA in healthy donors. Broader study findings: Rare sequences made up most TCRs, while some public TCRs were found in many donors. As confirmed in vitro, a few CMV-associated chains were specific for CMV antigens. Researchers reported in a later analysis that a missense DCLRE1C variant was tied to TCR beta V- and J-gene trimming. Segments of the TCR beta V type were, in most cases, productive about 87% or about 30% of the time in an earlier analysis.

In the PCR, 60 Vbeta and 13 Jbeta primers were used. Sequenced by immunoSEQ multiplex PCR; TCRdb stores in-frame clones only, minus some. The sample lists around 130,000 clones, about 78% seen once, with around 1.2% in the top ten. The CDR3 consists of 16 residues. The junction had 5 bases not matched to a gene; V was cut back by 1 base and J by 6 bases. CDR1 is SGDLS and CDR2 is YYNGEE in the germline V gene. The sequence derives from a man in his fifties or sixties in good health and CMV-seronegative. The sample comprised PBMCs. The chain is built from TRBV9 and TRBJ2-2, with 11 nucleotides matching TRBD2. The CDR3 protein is CASSVNPSGRPGELFF. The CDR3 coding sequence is TGTGCCAGCAGCGTAAACCCTAGCGGGAGGCCCGGGGAGCTGTTTTTT.